This T cell receptor (beta chain) derives from a study of tumor-infiltrating lymphocytes in primary liver carcinoma. On the study more broadly: Enrolled patients were male and female, aged 30 to 69 years. Sample yields of productive TCRbeta reads, ranging from roughly 3.65 to 7.13 million, were similar across tissue types.

Total RNA (approximately 500 ng) served as template for TCR beta cDNA synthesis primed by a constant-region primer. Three-round nested multiplex PCR performed with slightly modified ARM-PCR produced the TCR beta libraries. The two initial PCR rounds, around 11 cycles each, used TRBV1-TRBV30 forward and C-beta reverse primers. TCRdb redid the calling of the multiplex PCR reads with MiXCR, one entry per CDR3 protein. The sample comprises roughly 91,000 distinct CDR3 sequences, approximately 68% of which are singletons, and over 9% rests with the top ten. It was from around 18-30 mg of unsorted bulk tissue that RNA and DNA were co-extracted. Every tumor sample had over 80% viable tumor cells. The length of the CDR3 is 15 residues. Germline V gives CDR1 SGHDT, CDR2 YYEEEE. With respect to this clonotype: This may be a read error: a much more frequent sequence differs by one nucleotide.

Sequenced material: liver tumor tissue from sampling region 5. Sample subset: tumor region T5, tumor centre. The V and J genes are TRBV5-6 and TRBJ1-1, with no clear D. This clonotype was obtained from a woman aged 55-69 years with primary liver carcinoma and hepatitis B virus infection. The CDR3 sequence is CASSLYPGMNTEVFF. CDR3 bases: TGTGCCAGCAGCTTGTATCCAGGCATGAACACTGAAGTTTTCTTT.